These T cell receptor beta chains were read from a single sample in a study of CD8+ T cells in alopecia areata. This table comes from immunoSEQ multiplex PCR, and its TCRdb copy is limited to in-frame clones, with some not included. The table records about 140,000 clones, about half of them present only once. Sequenced material: CD4+ T cells sorted from blood, taken at week 0. All receptors derive from a human donor with alopecia areata. The CDR3 runs from the conserved cysteine through the conserved F or W. Fields, in order: D gene, V gene, J gene, clone size, CDR3 protein, CDR3 DNA. The D gene is left open where the match is weak. Size is stated for part of the rows, as once, few or many counts, or as a class when the clone is expanded.

-	TRBV25-1	TRBJ1-3	-	CASMGFSGNTIYF	TGTGCCAGCATGGGGTTCTCTGGAAACACCATATATTTT
TRBD1	TRBV29-1	TRBJ2-3	-	CSVLDDRGPDTQYF	TGCAGCGTTTTAGACGACAGGGGACCAGATACGCAGTATTTT
-	TRBV19	TRBJ1-1	-	CASTMTVNTEAFF	TGTGCCAGTACAATGACAGTAAACACTGAAGCTTTCTTT
-	TRBV29-1	TRBJ2-5	once	CSVEDRRGMETQYF	TGCAGCGTTGAAGATCGGAGGGGAATGGAGACCCAGTACTTC
-	TRBV30	TRBJ2-5	-	CAWSVGELGTQYF	TGTGCCTGGAGTGTAGGGGAGTTAGGGACCCAGTACTTC
-	TRBV29-1	TRBJ2-3	-	CSVELGWGDTQYF	TGCAGCGTTGAGCTGGGATGGGGAGATACGCAGTATTTT
TRBD1	TRBV25-1	TRBJ1-1	-	CASSAIGTAEAFF	TGTGCCAGCAGCGCAATTGGGACAGCCGAAGCTTTCTTT
-	TRBV4-3	TRBJ2-7	-	CASSKTRGGAYEQYF	TGCGCCAGCAGCAAAACCCGAGGGGGGGCGTACGAGCAGTACTTC
TRBD1	TRBV9	TRBJ1-2	few	CASSGTDRGIYGYTF	TGTGCCAGCAGCGGAACAGACAGGGGCATATATGGCTACACCTTC
-	TRBV2	TRBJ2-5	-	CASSESSPETQYF	TGTGCCAGCAGTGAAAGTAGTCCTGAGACCCAGTACTTC
TRBD2	TRBV4-1	TRBJ2-7	-	CASSHHPSGSLYEQYF	TGCGCCAGCAGCCACCACCCTAGCGGGAGTCTCTACGAGCAGTACTTC
TRBD2	TRBV30	TRBJ2-7	-	CAWSVASGRPNEQYF	TGTGCCTGGAGTGTGGCTAGCGGGAGACCGAACGAGCAGTACTTC
TRBD2	TRBV5-1	TRBJ2-3	-	CASSTGLPTDTQYF	TGCGCCAGCAGCACGGGACTACCCACAGATACGCAGTATTTT
TRBD2	TRBV2	TRBJ2-1	-	CASRLAGNEQFF	TGTGCCAGCAGGCTAGCGGGCAATGAGCAGTTCTTC
-	TRBV28	TRBJ1-5	-	CASGTEDQPQHF	TGTGCCAGCGGTACGGAGGATCAGCCCCAGCATTTT
TRBD1	TRBV5-1	TRBJ2-2	once	CASSLVGTGASTGELFF	TGCGCCAGCAGCTTAGTCGGGACAGGGGCGAGCACCGGGGAGCTGTTTTTT
-	TRBV18	TRBJ2-1	few	CASSPLGGHRNEQFF	TGTGCCAGCTCACCACTTGGAGGGCACCGCAATGAGCAGTTCTTC
TRBD2	TRBV29-1	TRBJ2-1	few	CSVLSLAGASYEQFF	TGCAGCGTCTTGTCACTAGCGGGTGCCTCATATGAGCAGTTCTTC
-	TRBV6-1	TRBJ1-5	-	CASSESGSSNQPQHF	TGTGCCAGCAGTGAAAGTGGCAGTAGCAATCAGCCCCAGCATTTT
TRBD1	TRBV9	TRBJ1-2	once	CASSTSTGGMGGYTF	TGTGCCAGCAGCACATCAACAGGGGGCATGGGTGGCTACACCTTC
-	TRBV6-5	TRBJ1-2	-	CASRQGDYGYTF	TGTGCCAGCAGGCAGGGCGACTATGGCTACACCTTC
-	TRBV27	TRBJ2-3	-	CASGLNLVNTQYF	TGTGCCAGCGGGCTAAATTTAGTAAATACGCAGTATTTT
TRBD1	TRBV28	TRBJ2-6	few	CASSRPGQPNSGANVLTF	TGTGCCAGCAGTAGACCGGGACAGCCCAACTCTGGGGCCAACGTCCTGACTTTC
-	TRBV30	TRBJ2-5	-	CAWDGQGETQYF	TGTGCCTGGGACGGCCAAGGGGAGACCCAGTACTTC
-	TRBV15	TRBJ1-4	once	CATSRDLAATNEKLFF	TGTGCCACCAGCAGAGATTTGGCCGCAACTAATGAAAAACTGTTTTTT
-	TRBV6-5	TRBJ1-4	once	CASSLKRGEKLFF	TGTGCCAGCAGTTTAAAGAGGGGTGAAAAACTGTTTTTT
-	TRBV29-1	TRBJ2-7	once	CSVATGSYEQYF	TGCAGCGTTGCGACGGGGTCCTACGAGCAGTACTTC
-	TRBV11-2	TRBJ1-1	-	CASSFTQGGNTEAFF	TGTGCCAGCAGCTTTACACAGGGAGGGAACACTGAAGCTTTCTTT
TRBD2	TRBV7-2	TRBJ2-7	few	CASSVSGIRIYEQYF	TGTGCCAGCAGCGTTAGCGGGATCCGAATCTACGAGCAGTACTTC
-	TRBV10-3	TRBJ1-1	few	CAISESTIGTEAFF	TGTGCCATCAGTGAGTCAACGATCGGCACTGAAGCTTTCTTT
TRBD1	TRBV7-2	TRBJ2-7	many	CASSLFGQGLSYEQYF	TGTGCCAGCAGCTTATTCGGACAGGGGCTGTCCTACGAGCAGTACTTC
TRBD2	TRBV19	TRBJ2-1	-	CASSSEPGLAGPEQFF	TGTGCCAGTAGTTCGGAGCCCGGACTAGCGGGACCTGAGCAGTTCTTC
TRBD2	TRBV7-2	TRBJ2-3	-	CASSLVSSGRGTDTQYF	TGTGCCAGCAGCTTAGTCTCTAGCGGGAGGGGCACAGATACGCAGTATTTT
-	TRBV29-1	TRBJ1-1	few	CSVVGGQITEAFF	TGCAGCGTTGTTGGGGGGCAGATCACTGAAGCTTTCTTT
TRBD1	TRBV10-3	TRBJ2-1	many	CAISEGETGKIEQFF	TGTGCCATCAGTGAGGGTGAGACAGGGAAAATTGAGCAGTTCTTC
TRBD1	TRBV30	TRBJ1-1	few	CAWSAGGNTEAFF	TGTGCCTGGAGTGCAGGGGGGAACACTGAAGCTTTCTTT
-	TRBV30	TRBJ1-1	-	CAWGVDRNTEAFF	TGTGCCTGGGGGGTTGACCGGAACACTGAAGCTTTCTTT
-	TRBV6-6	TRBJ1-1	few	CASSPSGGRTEAFF	TGTGCCAGCAGCCCCAGTGGGGGACGAACTGAAGCTTTCTTT
TRBD2	TRBV5-1	TRBJ2-1	few	CASSLGLGTSGSNEQFF	TGCGCCAGCAGCTTGGGCCTTGGGACTAGCGGGAGCAATGAGCAGTTCTTC
TRBD1	TRBV6-4	TRBJ2-1	-	CASSVDRVSYNEQFF	TGTGCCAGCAGTGTAGACAGGGTATCCTACAATGAGCAGTTCTTC
TRBD1	TRBV30	TRBJ2-3	-	CAWSGTGADTQYF	TGTGCCTGGAGTGGGACAGGGGCAGATACGCAGTATTTT
-	TRBV7-2	TRBJ2-1	few	CASRLRGRGGNEQFF	TGTGCCAGCAGGCTTCGGGGGAGAGGGGGCAATGAGCAGTTCTTC
-	TRBV11-2	TRBJ2-5	few	CASSLDLSGFQTQYF	TGTGCCAGCAGCTTAGATCTGTCAGGGTTTCAGACCCAGTACTTC
-	TRBV18	TRBJ2-5	-	CASSRSGSAETQYF	TGTGCCAGCTCCCGATCGGGTTCCGCGGAGACCCAGTACTTC
-	TRBV10-2	TRBJ2-7	few	CASSDRANSYEQYF	TGCGCCAGCAGTGACAGGGCAAACTCCTACGAGCAGTACTTC
-	TRBV30	TRBJ2-5	-	CAWRVGNQETQYF	TGTGCCTGGAGAGTGGGGAACCAAGAGACCCAGTACTTC
-	TRBV2	TRBJ1-1	-	CASSRQVVTEAFF	TGTGCCAGCAGCAGACAGGTGGTCACTGAAGCTTTCTTT
-	TRBV6-5	TRBJ1-2	-	CAVGQGKYGYTF	TGTGCCGTGGGGCAGGGGAAGTATGGCTACACCTTC
-	TRBV29-1	TRBJ1-1	-	CSVGRDTEAFF	TGCAGCGTAGGCAGGGACACTGAAGCTTTCTTT
-	TRBV18	TRBJ2-7	-	CASSPQSGLTYEQYF	TGTGCCAGCTCACCACAGTCAGGGCTAACCTACGAGCAGTACTTC